A selection of T cell receptor beta chains follows, all from one sample in a study of blood T cell repertoires in COVID-19. Clones were sequenced by immunoSEQ multiplex PCR, and TCRdb holds only the in-frame ones, with some missing. The table lists tens of thousands of clones, about four fifths of them singletons, with about 20% in the top ten. The sequencing input was peripheral blood. The origin of the receptors is a woman aged 55-69 years with acute or convalescent COVID-19. Both conserved end residues are trimmed from each CDR3. A D gene is named only where the DNA matches it firmly.

CDR3 length	D gene	V gene	J gene	CDR3 protein
12	TRBD1	TRBV5-5	TRBJ1-6	ASSLGDRGSPLH
11	NA	TRBV5-1	TRBJ2-5	ASSPGRVETQY
12	NA	TRBV6-2/TRBV6-3	TRBJ1-5	ASSQKSINQPQH
12	NA	TRBV5-1	TRBJ2-1	ASSSDRRYNEQF
15	NA	TRBV4-1	TRBJ1-1	ASSQTDSGREGTEAF
14	TRBD2	TRBV19	TRBJ2-3	ASSLILSGGPDTQY
11	TRBD1	TRBV12-3/TRBV12-4	TRBJ1-2	ASGQGFVYGYT
13	NA	TRBV6-6	TRBJ1-1	ASSYSSHWNTEAF
14	TRBD2	TRBV3-1/TRBV3-2	TRBJ2-1	ASSQAGGSSYNEQF
10	NA	TRBV29-1	TRBJ1-2	SGRGANYGYT
12	TRBD1	TRBV29-1	TRBJ1-5	SVRTGTNNQPQH
15	TRBD1	TRBV7-9	TRBJ2-7	ASSLVGTVQNSYEQY
11	TRBD1	TRBV5-4	TRBJ1-1	ASSFTGAPEAF
12	NA	TRBV6-5	TRBJ2-7	ASSTGRSSYEQY
12	TRBD1	TRBV13	TRBJ2-7	ASSLTGNSYEQY
10	NA	TRBV29-1	TRBJ1-1	SVNQGRTEAF
11	NA	TRBV12-2	TRBJ1-1	ASRQDRGRKAF
11	TRBD1	TRBV2	TRBJ1-2	ASSGTGDYGYT
14	NA	TRBV21-1	TRBJ1-3	ASSKKEVIVGNTIY
13	TRBD1	TRBV19	TRBJ1-6	ASKVDRGENSPLH
15	TRBD2	TRBV9	TRBJ2-3	ASSATLLAGSSNTQY
11	TRBD1	TRBV7-9	TRBJ1-6	ASGGQGRSPLH
11	TRBD1	TRBV5-4	TRBJ2-7	ASSSRDSHEQY
16	TRBD2	TRBV3-1/TRBV3-2	TRBJ2-3	ASSQDVPSGVLTDTQY
13	TRBD1	TRBV7-8	TRBJ1-6	ASSFVQGDNSPLH
13	NA	TRBV15	TRBJ2-7	ATSRDLDSSYEQY
12	NA	TRBV7-9	TRBJ1-2	ASSFVDSIHGYT
11	TRBD1	TRBV7-2	TRBJ1-6	ASSNTGESPLH
11	NA	TRBV5-1	TRBJ1-2	ASSLGEFYGYT
12	TRBD2	TRBV7-2	TRBJ2-1	ASSFGLAPNEQF
11	NA	TRBV18	TRBJ1-4	ASSLRDNEKLF
13	TRBD1	TRBV19	TRBJ1-4	ASRTGHATNEKLF
14	NA	TRBV24-1	TRBJ2-3	ATSDLRSDSADTQY
12	TRBD1	TRBV7-8	TRBJ1-2	ASSRGQGIHGYT
11	TRBD1	TRBV7-9	TRBJ1-1	ASRTGEDTEAF
14	NA	TRBV29-1	TRBJ1-3	SVVGGAPDSGNTIY
10	NA	TRBV25-1	TRBJ2-1	ASRAGPPEQF
11	NA	TRBV29-1	TRBJ2-1	SVVRGLDNEQF
13	TRBD1	TRBV7-9	TRBJ2-7	ASSFLQGARYEQY
14	NA	TRBV19	TRBJ1-2	ASSIQGSLGNYGYT
14	TRBD1	TRBV7-9	TRBJ1-4	ASSSSDRGTNEKLF
19	TRBD1	TRBV12-5	TRBJ2-2	ASGLLTPGTGGGWNTGELF
14	NA	TRBV5-5	TRBJ2-2	ASSWPAGRETGELF
12	NA	TRBV5-1	TRBJ2-5	ASADGGAGETQY
11	TRBD1	TRBV24-1	TRBJ2-1	ATSDPGTEGEF
12	NA	TRBV13	TRBJ1-1	ASSLVPQGTEAF
11	TRBD1	TRBV11-2	TRBJ2-7	ASSPTGTYEQY
12	TRBD2	TRBV27	TRBJ2-1	ASSLVGGGDEQF
13	NA	TRBV3-1/TRBV3-2	TRBJ1-2	ASSQGGNGYYGYT
15	NA	TRBV7-8	TRBJ2-7	ASSLAQGGTGSYEQY
15	NA	TRBV7-2	TRBJ2-1	ASSLANALASHNEQF
11	TRBD1	TRBV6-4	TRBJ2-7	ASSADREGEQY
13	NA	TRBV5-4	TRBJ1-2	ASSPTRTEDYGYT
17	TRBD1	TRBV27	TRBJ1-6	ASSFLTGAISSYNSPLH
14	NA	TRBV5-6	TRBJ2-3	ASSLANPGGTDTQY
14	TRBD1	TRBV5-1	TRBJ2-1	ASSLGPGTGGNEQF
17	TRBD2	TRBV24-1	TRBJ2-1	ATSSRTSGGGTSYNEQF